This TCR beta chain emerged from a study of early T cells in non-severe SARS-CoV-2 infection. Study as a whole: Unsorted whole-blood RNA was sequenced in bulk, leaving chains unpaired. Overall study results and limits: VDJdb matching skewed toward anti-spike CD8 responses, missing private and CD4 specificities.

One entry per CDR3 protein, called by TCRdb with MiXCR from the 5' RACE reads. The sample includes around 83,000 distinct CDR3 sequences, about 10% of them seen just once. A note on this clonotype: Its target is not known.

CDR1 and CDR2 from the germline V gene are SGHTA and FQGTGA. This CDR3 has 14 amino acids. Trimming cost V 5 bases and J 4 bases, with 15 bases left between them. The V call is TRBV7-3, the J call TRBJ2-7; D is perhaps TRBD2 (6 bases). The receptor was isolated from an adult who was a healthcare worker with PCR-confirmed SARS-CoV-2 infection or an uninfected control (not recorded which). Specimen: whole blood, collected at baseline. The CDR3 nucleotides are TGTGCCAGCAGCCCACGCGGGGCCCTTTACGAGCAGTACTTC. This gives the protein CASSPRGALYEQYF.